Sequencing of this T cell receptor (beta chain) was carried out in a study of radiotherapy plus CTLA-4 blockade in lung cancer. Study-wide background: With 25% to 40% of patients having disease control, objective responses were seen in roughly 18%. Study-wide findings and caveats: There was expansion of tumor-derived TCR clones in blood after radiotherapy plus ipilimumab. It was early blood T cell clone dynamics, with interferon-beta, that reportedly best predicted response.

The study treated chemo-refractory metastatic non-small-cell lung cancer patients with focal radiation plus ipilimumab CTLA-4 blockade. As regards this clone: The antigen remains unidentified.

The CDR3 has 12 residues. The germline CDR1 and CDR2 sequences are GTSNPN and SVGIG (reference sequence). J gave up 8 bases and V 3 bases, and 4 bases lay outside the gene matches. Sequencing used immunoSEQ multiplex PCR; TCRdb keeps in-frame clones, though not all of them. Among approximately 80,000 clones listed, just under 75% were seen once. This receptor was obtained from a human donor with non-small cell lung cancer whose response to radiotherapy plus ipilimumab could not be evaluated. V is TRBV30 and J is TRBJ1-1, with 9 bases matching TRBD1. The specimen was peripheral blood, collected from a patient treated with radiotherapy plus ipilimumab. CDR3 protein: CAWSEQGAEAFF. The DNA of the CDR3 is TGTGCCTGGAGCGAACAGGGGGCCGAAGCTTTCTTT.